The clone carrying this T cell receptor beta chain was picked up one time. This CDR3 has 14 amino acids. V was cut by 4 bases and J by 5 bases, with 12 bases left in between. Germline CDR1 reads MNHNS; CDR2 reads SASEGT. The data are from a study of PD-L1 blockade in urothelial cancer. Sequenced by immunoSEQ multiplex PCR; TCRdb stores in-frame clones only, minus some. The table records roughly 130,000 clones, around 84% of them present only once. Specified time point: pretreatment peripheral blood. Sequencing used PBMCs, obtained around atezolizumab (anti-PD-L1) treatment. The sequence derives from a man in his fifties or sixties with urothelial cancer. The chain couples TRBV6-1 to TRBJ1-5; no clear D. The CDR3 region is CASSGRDSHQPQHF. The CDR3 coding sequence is TGTGCCAGCAGTGGGAGGGATAGTCATCAGCCCCAGCATTTT.